Below are 11 T cell receptor beta chains sequenced from a single sample in a study of identical twins. TCRdb processed the 5' RACE reads anew with MiXCR; each CDR3 protein has one entry. This table holds 640,000 or so distinct CDR3 sequences, approximately 6% found once. The sample consisted of naive T cells sorted from blood. The receptors originated from a man younger than 35 in good health.

The table lists this clonotype with a few counts. The chain recombines TRBV24-1 with TRBJ2-1; D might be TRBD1 (5 bases). The CDR3 covers 13 residues. CDR1 is KGHDR, CDR2 SFDVKD, per germline. V lost 3 bases to trimming and J lost 7 bases, with 9 bases between them. The CDR3 sequence is CATSDPTVNEQFF. CDR3 nucleotide sequence: TGTGCCACCAGTGATCCGACAGTTAATGAGCAGTTCTTC.

This clonotype was observed a handful of times. This chain joins TRBV12-3 or TRBV12-4 and TRBJ1-5; D is unclear. CDR3 length equals 15 residues. V was clipped by 8 bases and J by 3 bases, with 17 bases between them. CDR3 sequence (DNA): TGTGCCAGCGAAGTTAGTGGGCTGTCCAATCAGCCCCAGCATTTT. Its translation is CASEVSGLSNQPQHF.

The chain joins TRBV30 to TRBJ2-5; D remains unclear. Germline V lookup: CDR1 GTSNPN, CDR2 SVGIG (reference sequence). V lost 6 bases and J 1 base, leaving 12 bases between the germline ends. The CDR3 has 13 amino acids. The DNA for the CDR3 is TGTGCCTGTAACCTGGACGGCCAAGAGACCCAGTACTTC. It is translated as CACNLDGQETQYF.

This clonotype was picked up a small number of times. The genes are TRBV10-2 and TRBJ2-1; TRBD1 matches at 11 bases. V dropped 4 bases and J dropped 7; count of bases not matched to a gene: 6. This CDR3 has 15 amino acids. CDR1 and CDR2 (germline): WSHSY, SAAADI. In nucleotides, the CDR3 is TGCGCCAGCAGTGCTGGACAGGGGGCTGGGAATGAGCAGTTCTTC. Amino acids: CASSAGQGAGNEQFF.

The table lists this clonotype with many counts. The chain joins TRBV20-1 to TRBJ2-3; 9 bases are shared with TRBD2. This CDR3 contains 14 residues. Germline V gene sequence: CDR1 DFQATT, CDR2 SNEGSKA (reference sequence). Germline trimming cut 5 bases from V and 0 bases from J; bases unmatched to any gene: 3. The CDR3 DNA is TGCAGTGCTTTCAGCGGGAGGAGCACAGATACGCAGTATTTT. Translation: CSAFSGRSTDTQYF.

This clonotype was seen ten or more times. The genes are TRBV12-3 or TRBV12-4 and TRBJ1-4, with 7 bases lining up with TRBD1. With V trimmed by 5 bases and J by 3 bases, 3 bases remained unmatched. This CDR3 is built from 14 residues. The CDR3 region has the DNA TGTGCCAGCAGTCGACAGGGCGCTAATGAAAAACTGTTTTTT. Protein sequence: CASSRQGANEKLFF.

This clonotype was recorded at least ten times. V and J are TRBV7-8 and TRBJ2-2, with 9 bases fitting TRBD1. V lost 5 bases and J lost 6; bases outside the gene matches: 10. CDR3 size: 16 residues. CDR1 and CDR2 from the germline V gene are SGHVS and FQNEAQ. For the CDR3, the DNA is TGTGCCAGCAGCGTGGCCGGGACAGGGTTGTCCGGGGAGCTGTTTTTT. Encoded protein: CASSVAGTGLSGELFF.

CDR3 sequence (DNA): TGTGCCAGTAGCGACGGGACAGGCCCTTCCTACGAGCAGTACTTC. The encoded protein is CASSDGTGPSYEQYF. The rearrangement uses TRBV19 and TRBJ2-7; TRBD1 matches at 8 bases. J lost 1 base, V lost 6 bases, and 8 bases had no gene match. Germline V gives CDR1 LNHDA, CDR2 SQIVND (reference sequence). The CDR3 covers 15 residues.

The rearrangement joins TRBV9 to TRBJ2-3; 12 nucleotides match TRBD2. V lost 4 bases to trimming and J lost 0 bases; unmatched junction nucleotides: 6. Germline V lookup: CDR1 SGDLS, CDR2 YYNGEE. The CDR3 totals 17 residues. The CDR3 reads CASSHTGLAGSTDTQYF. CDR3 bases: TGTGCCAGCAGCCACACAGGACTAGCGGGAAGCACAGATACGCAGTATTTT.

The table lists this clonotype with many counts. The chain couples TRBV21-1 to TRBJ2-5; no DNA check was done on the table's D call, TRBD1. TRBV21-1 is an annotated pseudogene. The CDR3 is 14 residues long. The CDR3 sequence: CASSNGGELETQYF. CDR3 coding DNA: TGTGCCAGCAGCAATGGGGGCGAGTTGGAGACCCAGTACTTC.

This rearrangement joins TRBV7-9 to TRBJ1-5, with D possibly TRBD1 on 5 matching bases. CDR1 and CDR2 (germline): SEHNR, FQNEAQ (reference sequence). V was trimmed by 5 bases and J by 3 bases, leaving 14 bases between them. CDR3 length: 15 amino acids. The CDR3 DNA reads TGTGCCAGCAGCCCGGAGGGGTTCGACAATCAGCCCCAGCATTTT. It encodes CASSPEGFDNQPQHF.